The text below deals with one T cell receptor beta chain. This record belongs to a study of OX40 agonist ivuxolimab in advanced cancers. Sequenced by immunoSEQ multiplex PCR; TCRdb stores in-frame clones only, minus some. The table shows around 63,000 clones, with about nine tenths occurring only once. Sequencing was performed on CD4+ or CD8+ T cells sorted from blood, taken in a trial of the OX40 agonist ivuxolimab. This TCR was sampled from an adult with an advanced solid tumor such as melanoma, head and neck, liver or kidney cancer.

The CDR3 region has the DNA TGTGCCAGCAGCTTGTCTGGGAACGCGAATGAGCAGTTCTTC. Translating gives CASSLSGNANEQFF. The chain has TRBV7-3 and TRBJ2-1; no reliable D call. Germline CDR1 and CDR2: SGHTA and FQGTGA. The length of the CDR3 is 14 residues. The V gene lost 3 bases and the J gene lost 7 bases, with 13 bases spanning the gap.